This TCR beta chain stems from a study of blood T cell repertoires in COVID-19. In the study overall: PBMCs, B-cell-depleted T cells, or T cells provided the cDNA or gDNA that made up the material.

With 4 bases clipped from V and 0 bases from J, the junction kept 1 base outside the gene matches. The CDR3 spans 14 residues. From germline, CDR1 is MNHEY and CDR2 SMNVEV (reference sequence). TCRdb's copy holds only in-frame clones and misses some; the assay was immunoSEQ multiplex PCR. The table shows some 220,000 clones, with almost 85% occurring only once. The rearrangement links TRBV27 to TRBJ2-7; 9 bases match TRBD2. The TCR originated in a man aged 50-59 years with acute or convalescent COVID-19. Sequenced: peripheral blood. CDR3 bases: TGTGCCAGCAGTTATAGCGGGAGCTCCTACGAGCAGTACTTC. Amino acid sequence: CASSYSGSSYEQYF.